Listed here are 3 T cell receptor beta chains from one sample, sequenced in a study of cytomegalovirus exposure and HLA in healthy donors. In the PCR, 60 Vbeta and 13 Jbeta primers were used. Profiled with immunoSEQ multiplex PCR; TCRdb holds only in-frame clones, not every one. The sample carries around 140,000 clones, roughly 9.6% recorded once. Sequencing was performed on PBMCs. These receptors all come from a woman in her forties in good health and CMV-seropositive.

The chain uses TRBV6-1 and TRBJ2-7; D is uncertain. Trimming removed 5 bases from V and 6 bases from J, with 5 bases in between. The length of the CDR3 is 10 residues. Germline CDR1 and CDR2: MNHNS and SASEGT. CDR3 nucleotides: TGTGCCAGCAGTTATTTCGAGCAGTACTTC. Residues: CASSYFEQYF.

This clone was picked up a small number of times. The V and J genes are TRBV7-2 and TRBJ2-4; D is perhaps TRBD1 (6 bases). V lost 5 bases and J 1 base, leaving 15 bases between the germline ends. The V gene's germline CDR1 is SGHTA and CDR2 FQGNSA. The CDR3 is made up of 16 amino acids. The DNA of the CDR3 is TGTGCCAGCAGCAAGAACAGGGTCGTGGCCAAAAACATTCAGTACTTC. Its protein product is CASSKNRVVAKNIQYF.

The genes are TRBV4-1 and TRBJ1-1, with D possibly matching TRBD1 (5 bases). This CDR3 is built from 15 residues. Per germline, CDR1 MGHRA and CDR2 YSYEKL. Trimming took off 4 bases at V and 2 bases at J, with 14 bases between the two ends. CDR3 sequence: CASSPRGTFNTEAFF. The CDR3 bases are TGCGCCAGCAGCCCCCGCGGGACTTTTAACACTGAAGCTTTCTTT.